This TCR beta chain was sequenced for a study of Graves' ophthalmopathy and Graves' hyperthyroidism. Study-wide results and caveats: Discrimination between ophthalmopathy and stable hyperthyroidism by a 13-signature model showed about 88% sensitivity and roughly 81% specificity.

With 0 bases removed from V and 9 bases from J, the gap between germline ends came to 4 bases. Germline values: CDR1 SNHLY, CDR2 FYNNEI. CDR3 length: 11 amino acids. Other autoimmune diseases, uncontrolled infections, pregnancy or lactation ruled patients out of participation. This clonotype was seen many times. Its cognate antigen is unknown. Scientists amplified the TCR beta CDR3 regions from RNA transcripts. An opening RT-PCR round employed HTBI primers and preceded a second-round multiplex PCR. TCRdb redid the calling of the multiplex PCR reads with MiXCR, one entry per CDR3 protein. The table includes approximately 210,000 distinct CDR3 sequences, 20% to 25% detected once.

The clonotype was recovered from a woman aged 45 to 65 with Graves' ophthalmopathy. The chain has TRBV2 and TRBJ2-3; the D is unclear. Sequences were obtained from peripheral blood. CDR3 sequence reads: CASSEARTQYF. In DNA, the CDR3 is TGTGCCAGCAGTGAAGCGCGGACGCAGTATTTT.